The clone carrying this T cell receptor (beta chain) has a count of ten or more. Its antigen is still unknown. The data belong to a study of early T cells in non-severe SARS-CoV-2 infection. About the research overall: Sequencing used unsorted whole-blood bulk RNA, so chains lack pairing. Findings and caveats of the study: Anti-spike CD8 responses were favored in VDJdb matching, and private and CD4 specificities were missed.

Individual cDNA molecules received unique molecular identifiers during library preparation. One entry per CDR3 protein, called by TCRdb with MiXCR from the 5' RACE reads. In the table there are around 81,000 distinct CDR3 sequences, 13% to 15% of which are singletons. The CDR3 is 13 amino acids. The germline gives CDR1 MGHDK, CDR2 SYGVNS. Trimming removed 7 bases at V and 5 bases at J, with 15 bases between. The sample consisted of whole blood. The receptor was isolated from an adult who was a healthcare worker with PCR-confirmed SARS-CoV-2 infection or an uninfected control (not recorded which). The chain links TRBV25-1 to TRBJ2-7, with a tentative D call TRBD1 (5 bases). CDR3 loop: CASNRQGVNEQYF. The CDR3 DNA sequence: TGTGCCAGCAATCGACAAGGGGTTAACGAGCAGTACTTC.